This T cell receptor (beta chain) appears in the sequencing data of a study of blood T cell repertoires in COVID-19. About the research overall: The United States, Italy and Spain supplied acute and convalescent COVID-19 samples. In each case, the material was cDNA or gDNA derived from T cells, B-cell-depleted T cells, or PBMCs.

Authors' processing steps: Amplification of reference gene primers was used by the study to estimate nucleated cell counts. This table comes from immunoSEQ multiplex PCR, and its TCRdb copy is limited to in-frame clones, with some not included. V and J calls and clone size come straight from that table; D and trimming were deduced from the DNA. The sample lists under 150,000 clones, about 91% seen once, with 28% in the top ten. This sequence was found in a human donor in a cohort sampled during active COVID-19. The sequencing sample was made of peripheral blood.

The CDR3 here is CASSLSRDRGLYEQYF. DNA of the CDR3: TGTGCCAGCAGTTTATCCCGGGACAGGGGATTATACGAGCAGTACTTC. The rearrangement links TRBV27 to TRBJ2-7, with 10 bases matching TRBD1. Trimming removed 0 bases from V and 4 bases from J; junction bases left unmatched: 6. The CDR3 loop spans 16 amino acids. Germline CDR1 reads MNHEY; CDR2 reads SMNVEV (reference sequence).